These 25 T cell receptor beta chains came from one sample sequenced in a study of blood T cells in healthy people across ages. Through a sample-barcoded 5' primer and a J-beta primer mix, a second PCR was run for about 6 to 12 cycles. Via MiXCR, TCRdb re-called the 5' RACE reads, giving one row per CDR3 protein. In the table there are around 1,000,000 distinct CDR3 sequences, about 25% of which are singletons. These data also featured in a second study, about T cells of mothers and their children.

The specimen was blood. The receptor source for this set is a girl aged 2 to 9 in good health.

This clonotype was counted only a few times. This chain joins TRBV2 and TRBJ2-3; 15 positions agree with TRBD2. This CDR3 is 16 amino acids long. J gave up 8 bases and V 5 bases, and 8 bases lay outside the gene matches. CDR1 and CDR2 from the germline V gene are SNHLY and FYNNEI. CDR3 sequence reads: CASSSGLAGGGFTQYF. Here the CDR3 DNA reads TGTGCCAGCAGTTCCGGACTAGCGGGGGGGGGTTTTACGCAGTATTTT.

The CDR3 DNA sequence: TGTGCCAGCAGAGCGGGAGTGATTAGCACAGATACGCAGTATTTT. The encoded protein is CASRAGVISTDTQYF. The chain combines TRBV12-3 or TRBV12-4 with TRBJ2-3; 8 bases align to TRBD2. The CDR3 consists of 15 residues. The V gene end was trimmed by 6 bases and the J gene end by 0 bases; junction bases not matched to a gene: 5.

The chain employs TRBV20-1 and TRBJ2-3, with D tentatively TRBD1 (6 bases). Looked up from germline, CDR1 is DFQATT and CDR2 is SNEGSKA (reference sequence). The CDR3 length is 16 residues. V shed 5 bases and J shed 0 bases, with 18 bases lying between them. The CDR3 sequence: CSASNAGTTSTDTQYF. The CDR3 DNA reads TGCAGTGCTTCGAACGCCGGGACAACTAGCACAGATACGCAGTATTTT.

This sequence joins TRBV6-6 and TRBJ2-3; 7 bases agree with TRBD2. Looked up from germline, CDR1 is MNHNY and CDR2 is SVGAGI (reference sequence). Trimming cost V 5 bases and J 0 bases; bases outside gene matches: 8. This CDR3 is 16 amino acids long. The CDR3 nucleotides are TGTGCCAGCAGTCGCCCACTAGCGAAGAGCACAGATACGCAGTATTTT. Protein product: CASSRPLAKSTDTQYF.

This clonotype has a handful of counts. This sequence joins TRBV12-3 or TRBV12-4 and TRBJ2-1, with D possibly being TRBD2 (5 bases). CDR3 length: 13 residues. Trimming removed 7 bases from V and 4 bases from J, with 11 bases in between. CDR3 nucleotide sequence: TGTGCCAGCACCGACCGGGGATACAATGAGCAGTTCTTC. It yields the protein CASTDRGYNEQFF.

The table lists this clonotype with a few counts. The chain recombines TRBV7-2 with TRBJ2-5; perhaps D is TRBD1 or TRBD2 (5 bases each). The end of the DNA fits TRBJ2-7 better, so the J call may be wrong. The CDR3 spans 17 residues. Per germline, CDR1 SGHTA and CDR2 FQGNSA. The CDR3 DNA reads TGTGCCAGCAGCCCTGATCAACCGGGACCCCTATCCTACGAGCAGTACTTC. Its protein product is CASSPDQPGPLSYEQYF.

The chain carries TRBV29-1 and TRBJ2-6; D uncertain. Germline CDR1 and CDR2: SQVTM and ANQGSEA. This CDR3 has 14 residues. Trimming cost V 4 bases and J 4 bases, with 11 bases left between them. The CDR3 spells CSVVEEWGANVLTF. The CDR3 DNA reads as TGCAGCGTTGTCGAGGAATGGGGGGCCAACGTCCTGACTTTC.

CDR3 sequence reads: CSACPSGGYGAFF. DNA of the CDR3: TGCAGCGCCTGCCCAAGTGGTGGGTACGGAGCTTTCTTT. The chain uses TRBV29-1 and TRBJ1-1; no clear D. Per the germline V gene, CDR1 is SQVTM and CDR2 is ANQGSEA. The CDR3 is made up of 13 amino acids. Between the trimmed V and J ends, which lost 7 bases and 10 bases, there was a span of 22 bases.

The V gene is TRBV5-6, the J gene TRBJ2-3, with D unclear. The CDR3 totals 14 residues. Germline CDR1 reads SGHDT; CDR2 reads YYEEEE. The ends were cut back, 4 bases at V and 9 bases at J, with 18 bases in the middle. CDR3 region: CASSLGPLGGTQYF. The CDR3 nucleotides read TGTGCCAGCAGCCTCGGGCCCCTCGGTGGGACGCAGTATTTT. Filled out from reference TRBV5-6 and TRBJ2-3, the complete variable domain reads DAGVTQSPTHLIKTRGQQVTLRCSPKSGHDTVSWYQQALGQGPQFIFQYYEEEERQRGNFPDRFSGHQFPNYSSELNVNALLLGDSALYLCASSLGPLGGTQYFGPGTRLTVL.

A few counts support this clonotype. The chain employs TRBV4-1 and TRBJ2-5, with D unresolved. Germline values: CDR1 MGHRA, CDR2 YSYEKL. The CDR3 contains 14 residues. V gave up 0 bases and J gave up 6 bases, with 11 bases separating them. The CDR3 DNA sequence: TGCGCCAGCAGCCAAGATGAGTTGGGAAAGACCCAGTACTTC. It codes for CASSQDELGKTQYF.

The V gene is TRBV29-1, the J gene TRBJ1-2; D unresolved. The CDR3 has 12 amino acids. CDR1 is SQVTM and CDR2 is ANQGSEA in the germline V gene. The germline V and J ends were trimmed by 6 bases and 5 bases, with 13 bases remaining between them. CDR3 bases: TGCAGCGTCGTGGACGGACCGTATGGCTACACCTTC. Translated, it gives CSVVDGPYGYTF.

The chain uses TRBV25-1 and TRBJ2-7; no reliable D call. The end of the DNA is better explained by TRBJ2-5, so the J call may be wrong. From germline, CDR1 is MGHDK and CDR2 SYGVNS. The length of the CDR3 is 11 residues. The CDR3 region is CAIRRQETQYF. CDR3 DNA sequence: TGTGCCATAAGAAGACAAGAGACCCAGTACTTC.

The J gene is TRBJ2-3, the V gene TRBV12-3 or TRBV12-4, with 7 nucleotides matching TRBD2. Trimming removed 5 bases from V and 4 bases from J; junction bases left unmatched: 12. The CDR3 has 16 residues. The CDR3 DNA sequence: TGTGCCAGCAGTACCACCACTAGCGAGGGACCAGATACGCAGTATTTT. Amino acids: CASSTTTSEGPDTQYF.

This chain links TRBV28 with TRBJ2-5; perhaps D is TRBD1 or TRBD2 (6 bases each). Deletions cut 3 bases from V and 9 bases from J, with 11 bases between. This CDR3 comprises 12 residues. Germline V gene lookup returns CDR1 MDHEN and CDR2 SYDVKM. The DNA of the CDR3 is TGTGCCAGCAGTTTGGAGGGGGTGGCCCAGTACTTC. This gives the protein CASSLEGVAQYF.

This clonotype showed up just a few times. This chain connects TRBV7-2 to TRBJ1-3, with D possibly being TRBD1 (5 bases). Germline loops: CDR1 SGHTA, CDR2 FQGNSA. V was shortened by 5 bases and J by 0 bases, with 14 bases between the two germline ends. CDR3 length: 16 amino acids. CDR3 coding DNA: TGTGCCAGCAGCACCCGGGACGGCTACTCTGGAAACACCATATATTTT. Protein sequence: CASSTRDGYSGNTIYF.

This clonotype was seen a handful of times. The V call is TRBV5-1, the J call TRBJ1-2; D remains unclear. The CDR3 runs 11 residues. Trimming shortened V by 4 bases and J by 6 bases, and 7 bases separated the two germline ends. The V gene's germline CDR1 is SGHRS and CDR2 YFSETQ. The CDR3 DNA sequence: TGCGCCAGCAGCGGGGTCGATGGCTACACCTTC. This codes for CASSGVDGYTF.

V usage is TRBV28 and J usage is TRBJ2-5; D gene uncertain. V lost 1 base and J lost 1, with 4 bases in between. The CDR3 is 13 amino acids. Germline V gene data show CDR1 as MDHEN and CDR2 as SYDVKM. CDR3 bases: TGTGCCAGCAGTTTATTCCCCCAAGAGACCCAGTACTTC. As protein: CASSLFPQETQYF. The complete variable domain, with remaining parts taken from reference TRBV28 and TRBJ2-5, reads DVKVTQSSRYLVKRTGEKVFLECVQDMDHENMFWYRQDPGLGLRLIYFSYDVKMKEKGDIPEGYSVSREKKERFSLILESASTNQTSMYLCASSLFPQETQYFGPGTRLLVL.

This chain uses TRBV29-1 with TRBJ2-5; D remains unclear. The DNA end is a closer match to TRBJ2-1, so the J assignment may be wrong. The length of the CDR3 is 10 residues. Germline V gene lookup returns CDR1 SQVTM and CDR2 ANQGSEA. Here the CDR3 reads CSVLLNEQFF. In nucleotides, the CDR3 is TGCAGCGTCCTCCTTAATGAGCAGTTCTTC.

CDR3 loop: CASSPRLPGGGTDTQYF. CDR3 nucleotides: TGTGCCAGCAGCCCTCGACTGCCCGGGGGCGGCACAGATACGCAGTATTTT. The rearrangement links TRBV2 to TRBJ2-3; TRBD1 or TRBD2 may be the D gene (6 bases each). The CDR3 contains 17 residues. Germline loops: CDR1 SNHLY, CDR2 FYNNEI. V shed 6 bases and J shed 1 base, with 20 bases lying between them.

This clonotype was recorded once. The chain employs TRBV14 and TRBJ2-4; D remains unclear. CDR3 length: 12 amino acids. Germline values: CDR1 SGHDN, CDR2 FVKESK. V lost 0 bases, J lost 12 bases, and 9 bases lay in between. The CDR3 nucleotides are TGTGCCAGCAGCCAAGAGCCCAGTGCTCAGTACTTC. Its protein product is CASSQEPSAQYF.

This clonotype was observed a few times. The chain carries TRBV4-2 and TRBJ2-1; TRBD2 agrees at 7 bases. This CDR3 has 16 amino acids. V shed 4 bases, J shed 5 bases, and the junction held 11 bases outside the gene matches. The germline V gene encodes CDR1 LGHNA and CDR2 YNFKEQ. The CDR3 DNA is TGTGCCAGCAGCCCACCGGGGACTACGACCAACAATGAGCAGTTCTTC. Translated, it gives CASSPPGTTTNNEQFF.

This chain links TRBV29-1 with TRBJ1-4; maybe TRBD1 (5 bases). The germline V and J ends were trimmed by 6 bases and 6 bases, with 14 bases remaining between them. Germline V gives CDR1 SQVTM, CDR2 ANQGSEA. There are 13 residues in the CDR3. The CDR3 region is CSVALLGDEKLFF. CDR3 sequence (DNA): TGCAGCGTCGCCCTTCTAGGGGATGAAAAACTGTTTTTT. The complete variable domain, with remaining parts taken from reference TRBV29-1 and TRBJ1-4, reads SAVISQKPSRDICQRGTSLTIQCQVDSQVTMMFWYRQQPGQSLTLIATANQGSEATYESGFVIDKFPISRPNLTFSTLTVSNMSPEDSSIYLCSVALLGDEKLFFGSGTQLSVL.

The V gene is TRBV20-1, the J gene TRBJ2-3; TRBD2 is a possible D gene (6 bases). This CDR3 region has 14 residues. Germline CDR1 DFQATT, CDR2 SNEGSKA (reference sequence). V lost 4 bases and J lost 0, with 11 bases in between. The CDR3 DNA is TGCAGTGCTAACAGCGGGTTTAGCACAGATACGCAGTATTTT. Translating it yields CSANSGFSTDTQYF.

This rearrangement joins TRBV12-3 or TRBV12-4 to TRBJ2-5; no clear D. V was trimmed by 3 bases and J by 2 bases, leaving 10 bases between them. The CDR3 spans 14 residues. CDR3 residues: CASSFPLEQETQYF. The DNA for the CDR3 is TGTGCCAGCAGTTTTCCCCTAGAACAAGAGACCCAGTACTTC.

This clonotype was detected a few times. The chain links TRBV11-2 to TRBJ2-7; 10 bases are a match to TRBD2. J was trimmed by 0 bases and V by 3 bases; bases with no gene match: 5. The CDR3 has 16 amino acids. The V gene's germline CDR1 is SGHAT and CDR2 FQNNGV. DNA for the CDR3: TGTGCCAGCAGCTTCTTACTAGCGGGAACCTCCTACGAGCAGTACTTC. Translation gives CASSFLLAGTSYEQYF. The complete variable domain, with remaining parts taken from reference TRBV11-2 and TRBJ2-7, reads EAGVAQSPRYKIIEKRQSVAFWCNPISGHATLYWYQQILGQGPKLLIQFQNNGVVDDSQLPKDRFSAERLKGVDSTLKIQPAKLEDSAVYLCASSFLLAGTSYEQYFGPGTRLTVT.